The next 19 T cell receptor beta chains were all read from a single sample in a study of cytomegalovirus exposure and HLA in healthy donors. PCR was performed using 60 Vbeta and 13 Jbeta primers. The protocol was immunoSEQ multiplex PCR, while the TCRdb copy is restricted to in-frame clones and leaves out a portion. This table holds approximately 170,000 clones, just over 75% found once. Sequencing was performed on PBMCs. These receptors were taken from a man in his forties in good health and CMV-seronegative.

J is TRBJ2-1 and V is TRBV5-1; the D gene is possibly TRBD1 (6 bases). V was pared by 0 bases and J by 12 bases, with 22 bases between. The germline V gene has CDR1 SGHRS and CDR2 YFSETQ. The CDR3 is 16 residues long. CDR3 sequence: CASSLAGRGSTRGQFF. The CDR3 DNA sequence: TGCGCCAGCAGCTTGGCAGGCAGGGGCTCTACAAGGGGGCAGTTCTTC.

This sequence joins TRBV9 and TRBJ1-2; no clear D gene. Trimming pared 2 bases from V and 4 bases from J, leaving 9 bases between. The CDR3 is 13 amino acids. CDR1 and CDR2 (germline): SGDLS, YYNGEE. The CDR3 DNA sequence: TGTGCCAGCAGCGTGGGCACCACCTATGGCTACACCTTC. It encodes CASSVGTTYGYTF.

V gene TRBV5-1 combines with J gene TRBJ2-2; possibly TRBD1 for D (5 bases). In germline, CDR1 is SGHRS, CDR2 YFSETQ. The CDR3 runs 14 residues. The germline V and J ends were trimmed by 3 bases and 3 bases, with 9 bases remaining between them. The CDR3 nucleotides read TGCGCCAGCAGCTCGCAGGGTGACACCGGGGAGCTGTTTTTT. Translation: CASSSQGDTGELFF.

CDR3 residues: CSSSYSSSYEQYV. In nucleotides, the CDR3 is TGTTCCAGCAGCTATAGCAGCTCCTACGAGCAGTACGTC. The V gene is TRBV7-9, the J gene TRBJ2-7; D is undetermined. The CDR3 has 13 amino acids. Germline V gives CDR1 SEHNR, CDR2 FQNEAQ (reference sequence).

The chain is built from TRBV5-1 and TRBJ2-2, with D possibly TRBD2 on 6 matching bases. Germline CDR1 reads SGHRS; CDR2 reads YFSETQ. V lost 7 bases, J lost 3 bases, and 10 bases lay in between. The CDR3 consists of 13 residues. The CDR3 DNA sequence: TGCGCCAGCCGCGGGGCGGACACCGGGGAGCTGTTTTTT. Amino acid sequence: CASRGADTGELFF.

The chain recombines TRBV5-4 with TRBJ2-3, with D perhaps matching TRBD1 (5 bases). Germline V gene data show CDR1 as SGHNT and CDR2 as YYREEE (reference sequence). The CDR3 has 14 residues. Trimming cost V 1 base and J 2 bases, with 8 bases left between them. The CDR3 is CASSLWGYTDTQYF. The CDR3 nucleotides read TGTGCCAGCAGCTTGTGGGGCTACACAGATACGCAGTATTTT.

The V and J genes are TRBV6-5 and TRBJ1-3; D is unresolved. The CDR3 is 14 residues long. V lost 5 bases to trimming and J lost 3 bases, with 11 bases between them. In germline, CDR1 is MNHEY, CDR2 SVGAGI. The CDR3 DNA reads TGTGCCAGCAGTCCCTCTCGGTATGGAAACACCATATATTTT. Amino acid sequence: CASSPSRYGNTIYF.

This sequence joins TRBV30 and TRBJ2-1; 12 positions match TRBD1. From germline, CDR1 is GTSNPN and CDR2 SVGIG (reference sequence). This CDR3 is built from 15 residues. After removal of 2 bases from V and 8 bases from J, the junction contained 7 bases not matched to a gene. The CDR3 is CAWSNPGTGGDEQFF. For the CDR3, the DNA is TGTGCCTGGAGTAACCCCGGGACAGGGGGCGATGAGCAGTTCTTC.

The CDR3, as DNA: TGTGCCAGCAGCGTGTCCGTTCAAGAGACCCAGTACTTC. Translation: CASSVSVQETQYF. The V and J genes are TRBV9 and TRBJ2-5; D ambiguous. The CDR3 covers 13 residues. Trimming cost V 2 bases and J 2 bases, with 7 bases left between them. Germline loops: CDR1 SGDLS, CDR2 YYNGEE.

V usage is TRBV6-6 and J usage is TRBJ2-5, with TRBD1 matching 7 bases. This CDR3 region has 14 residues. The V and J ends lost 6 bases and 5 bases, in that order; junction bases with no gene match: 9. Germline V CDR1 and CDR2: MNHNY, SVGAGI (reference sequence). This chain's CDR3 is CASSYTGEIETQYF. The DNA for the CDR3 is TGTGCCAGCAGCTATACAGGGGAAATTGAGACCCAGTACTTC.

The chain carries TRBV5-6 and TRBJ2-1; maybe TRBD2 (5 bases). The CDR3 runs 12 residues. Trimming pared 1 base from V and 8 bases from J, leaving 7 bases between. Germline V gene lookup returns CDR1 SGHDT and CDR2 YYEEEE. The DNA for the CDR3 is TGTGCCAGCAGCTTGAGGACTGATGAGCAGTTCTTC. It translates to CASSLRTDEQFF.

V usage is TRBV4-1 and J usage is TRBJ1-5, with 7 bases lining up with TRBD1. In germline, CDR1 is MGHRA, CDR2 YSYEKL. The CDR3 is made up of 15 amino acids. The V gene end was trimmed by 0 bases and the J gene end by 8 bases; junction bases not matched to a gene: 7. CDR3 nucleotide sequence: TGCGCCAGCAGCCAAGACAGGGGGATATTGGAGCCCCAGCATTTT. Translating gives CASSQDRGILEPQHF.

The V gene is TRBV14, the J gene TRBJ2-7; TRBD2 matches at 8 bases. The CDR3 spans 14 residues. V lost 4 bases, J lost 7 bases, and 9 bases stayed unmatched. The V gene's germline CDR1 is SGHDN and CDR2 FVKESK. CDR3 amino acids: CASSRGLEANEQYF. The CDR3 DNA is TGTGCCAGCAGCCGGGGACTAGAGGCTAATGAGCAGTACTTC.

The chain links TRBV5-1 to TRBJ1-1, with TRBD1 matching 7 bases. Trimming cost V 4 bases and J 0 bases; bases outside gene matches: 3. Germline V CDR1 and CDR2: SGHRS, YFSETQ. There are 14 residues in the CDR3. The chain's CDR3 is CASSPDRMNTEAFF. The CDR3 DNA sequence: TGCGCCAGCAGCCCGGACAGGATGAACACTGAAGCTTTCTTT.

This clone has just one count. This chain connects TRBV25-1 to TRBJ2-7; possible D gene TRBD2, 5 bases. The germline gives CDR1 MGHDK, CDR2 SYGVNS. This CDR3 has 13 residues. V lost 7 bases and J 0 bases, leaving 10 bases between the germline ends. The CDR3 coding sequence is TGTGCCAGCAAAGAGGGTAGCTCCTACGAGCAGTACTTC. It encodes CASKEGSSYEQYF.

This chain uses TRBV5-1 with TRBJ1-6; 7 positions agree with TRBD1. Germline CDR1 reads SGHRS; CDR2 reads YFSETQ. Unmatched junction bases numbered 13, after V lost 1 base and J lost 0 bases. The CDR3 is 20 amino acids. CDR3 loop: CASSLWSRDSFSSYNSPLHF. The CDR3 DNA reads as TGCGCCAGCAGCTTGTGGTCCCGGGACAGTTTCAGCTCCTATAATTCACCCCTCCACTTT.

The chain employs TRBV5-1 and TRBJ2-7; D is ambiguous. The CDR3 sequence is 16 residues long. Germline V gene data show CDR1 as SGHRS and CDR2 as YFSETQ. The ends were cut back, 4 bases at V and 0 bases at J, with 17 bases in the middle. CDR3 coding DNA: TGCGCCAGCAGCCTGGACGGATACTCTAGCTCCTACGAGCAGTACTTC. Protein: CASSLDGYSSSYEQYF.

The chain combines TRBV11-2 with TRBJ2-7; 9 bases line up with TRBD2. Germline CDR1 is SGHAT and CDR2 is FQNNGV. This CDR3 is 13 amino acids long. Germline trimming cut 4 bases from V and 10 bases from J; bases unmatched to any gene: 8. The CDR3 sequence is CASSSRLAVEQYV. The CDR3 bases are TGTGCCAGCAGCTCCCGACTAGCGGTGGAACAGTACGTC.

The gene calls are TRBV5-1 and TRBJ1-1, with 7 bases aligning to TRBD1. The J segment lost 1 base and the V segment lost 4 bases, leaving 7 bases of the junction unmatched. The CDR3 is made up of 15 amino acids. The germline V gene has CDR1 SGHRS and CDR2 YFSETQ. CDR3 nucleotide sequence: TGCGCCAGCAGCCCGATGGGACAGACGAACACTGAAGCTTTCTTT. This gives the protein CASSPMGQTNTEAFF.